This T cell receptor (beta chain) came from a study of blood T cell repertoires in COVID-19. Trimming removed 11 bases from V and 3 bases from J, with 16 bases in between. This CDR3 spans 14 amino acids. CDR1 is SEHNR, CDR2 FQNEAQ, per germline (reference sequence). Authors' methods: The assay estimated nucleated cells by amplifying reference gene primers. The data were produced by immunoSEQ multiplex PCR, yet TCRdb's version contains in-frame clones alone and is incomplete. The DNA gave D and trimming, while V, J and clone size come from that table. The sample records 180,000 or so clones, about 81% being singletons.

This chain uses TRBV7-9 with TRBJ2-2; D is perhaps TRBD2 (5 bases). This receptor was identified in a woman aged 80 or over with COVID-19, enrolled during active disease. Sequenced: peripheral blood. In nucleotides, the CDR3 is TGTGCCTCCCTCACGGGAACTTACACCGGGGAGCTGTTTTTT. Translated, it gives CASLTGTYTGELFF.